These T cell receptor beta chains were read from a single sample in a study of blood T cell repertoires in COVID-19. Method: immunoSEQ multiplex PCR; TCRdb's copy keeps in-frame clones and lacks some. The table includes around 70,000 clones, approximately 80% detected once. Sequenced material: peripheral blood. These receptors all stem from a human donor in a cohort sampled during active COVID-19. The CDR3 runs from the conserved cysteine through the conserved F or W. The order of the fields is J gene, clone size, V gene, D gene, CDR3 DNA, CDR3 protein. D genes are given only for firm matches. Clone size, where shown, is once, few, many, or a class for clones that have expanded.

j_call: TRBJ1-1
clone_size: NA
v_call: TRBV3-1/TRBV3-2
d_call: NA
cdr3_nt: TGTGCCAGCAGCCAACGTTTCGGGAAGTTTATGCTAGTGAACACTGAAGCTTTCTTT
cdr3_aa: CASSQRFGKFMLVNTEAFF

j_call: TRBJ2-3
clone_size: NA
v_call: TRBV10-2
d_call: TRBD1
cdr3_nt: TGCGCCAGCGGAGGACAGGTTGGGACGCAGTATTTT
cdr3_aa: CASGGQVGTQYF

j_call: TRBJ2-5
clone_size: NA
v_call: TRBV28
d_call: NA
cdr3_nt: TGTGCCAGCACCACACCGTACCAAGAGACCCAGTACTTC
cdr3_aa: CASTTPYQETQYF

j_call: TRBJ2-7
clone_size: NA
v_call: TRBV29-1
d_call: TRBD1
cdr3_nt: TGCAGCGTGGCTCTCCGGGACAGGGCAACCCACGAGCAGTACTTC
cdr3_aa: CSVALRDRATHEQYF

j_call: TRBJ2-5
clone_size: NA
v_call: TRBV30
d_call: NA
cdr3_nt: TGTGCCTGGAGCGCCGGGGTTTGGGAGACCCAGTACTTC
cdr3_aa: CAWSAGVWETQYF

j_call: TRBJ2-2
clone_size: NA
v_call: TRBV6-5
d_call: TRBD1
cdr3_nt: TGTGCCAGCAGACCGACCCCAGGGGGCGGGGAGCTGTTTTTT
cdr3_aa: CASRPTPGGGELFF

j_call: TRBJ2-3
clone_size: few
v_call: TRBV7-2
d_call: NA
cdr3_nt: TGTGCCAGCAGCTTAGGCTCGGTAATAGATACGCAGTATTTT
cdr3_aa: CASSLGSVIDTQYF

j_call: TRBJ2-3
clone_size: NA
v_call: TRBV5-7
d_call: TRBD2
cdr3_nt: TGTGCCAGCAGCTTGGGGAGCTCGGGACTAGCAACAGATACGCAGTATTTT
cdr3_aa: CASSLGSSGLATDTQYF

j_call: TRBJ1-4
clone_size: NA
v_call: TRBV5-1
d_call: TRBD1
cdr3_nt: TGCGCCAGCAGCTCGACAGGGTTTGGTGAAAAACTGTTTTTT
cdr3_aa: CASSSTGFGEKLFF

j_call: TRBJ2-1
clone_size: NA
v_call: TRBV5-4
d_call: TRBD2
cdr3_nt: TGTGCCGTCCAAAAAGGTGGGAGGGCAGGAAATGAGCAGTTCTTC
cdr3_aa: CAVQKGGRAGNEQFF

j_call: TRBJ1-6
clone_size: once
v_call: TRBV2
d_call: TRBD1
cdr3_nt: TGTGCCAGCAGTGAAGAGGGACAGGGAAATTCACCCCTCCACTTT
cdr3_aa: CASSEEGQGNSPLHF

j_call: TRBJ1-6
clone_size: few
v_call: TRBV19
d_call: TRBD1
cdr3_nt: TGTGCCAGTAGCTCATCGGCCGGGACAGGTCATTCACCCCTCCACTTT
cdr3_aa: CASSSSAGTGHSPLHF

j_call: TRBJ1-1
clone_size: NA
v_call: TRBV2
d_call: NA
cdr3_nt: TGTGCCAGCAGTAGGCAGGGGAACACTGAAGCTTTCTTT
cdr3_aa: CASSRQGNTEAFF

j_call: TRBJ1-5
clone_size: once
v_call: TRBV19
d_call: NA
cdr3_nt: TGTGCCAGTAGTATGGGGGGTAGCAATCAGCCCCAGCATTTT
cdr3_aa: CASSMGGSNQPQHF

j_call: TRBJ1-3
clone_size: NA
v_call: TRBV5-1
d_call: NA
cdr3_nt: TGCGCCAGCAGATATGGAGAGCGTGGAAACACCATATATTTT
cdr3_aa: CASRYGERGNTIYF

j_call: TRBJ2-1
clone_size: NA
v_call: TRBV5-1
d_call: NA
cdr3_nt: TGCGCCAGCAGCCCCACCCCTAGCATCTCCTACAATGAGCAGTTCTTC
cdr3_aa: CASSPTPSISYNEQFF

j_call: TRBJ2-5
clone_size: few
v_call: TRBV7-2
d_call: TRBD2
cdr3_nt: TGTGCCAGCAGCTTAGCGGGAGGGAGGGAGACCCAGTACTTC
cdr3_aa: CASSLAGGRETQYF

j_call: TRBJ2-1
clone_size: few
v_call: TRBV7-8
d_call: TRBD2
cdr3_nt: TGTGCCAGCAGCTTAGCGGGACTAGCCTATGAGCAGTTCTTC
cdr3_aa: CASSLAGLAYEQFF

j_call: TRBJ2-3
clone_size: NA
v_call: TRBV11-2
d_call: TRBD2
cdr3_nt: TGTGCCAGCAGCTTATCGGGAGGGAGGGGCACAGATACGCAGTATTTT
cdr3_aa: CASSLSGGRGTDTQYF

j_call: TRBJ2-3
clone_size: NA
v_call: TRBV24-1
d_call: NA
cdr3_nt: TGTGCCACCAGTGACCCCGTGGAGGGCACAGATACGCAGTATTTT
cdr3_aa: CATSDPVEGTDTQYF

j_call: TRBJ2-7
clone_size: NA
v_call: TRBV5-4
d_call: NA
cdr3_nt: TGTGCCAGCAGCTTCCAGGACAGTATAACCTACGAGCAGTACTTC
cdr3_aa: CASSFQDSITYEQYF

j_call: TRBJ2-1
clone_size: NA
v_call: TRBV5-1
d_call: NA
cdr3_nt: TGCGCCAGCAGCAGAAGGTGGGGCGATGAGCAGTTCTTC
cdr3_aa: CASSRRWGDEQFF

j_call: TRBJ1-5
clone_size: NA
v_call: TRBV7-2
d_call: TRBD1
cdr3_nt: TGTGCCAGCAGCTTAGCAGGGGGCATGAATCAGCCCCAGCATTTT
cdr3_aa: CASSLAGGMNQPQHF

j_call: TRBJ2-5
clone_size: NA
v_call: TRBV14
d_call: NA
cdr3_nt: TGTGCCAGCAGCCTAAGGACAGCCCTACTCCAAGAGACCCAGTACTTC
cdr3_aa: CASSLRTALLQETQYF

j_call: TRBJ2-5
clone_size: NA
v_call: TRBV18
d_call: TRBD2
cdr3_nt: TGTGCCAGCTCAACCCGGACTAGCGGGACGTACCAAGAGACCCAGTACTTC
cdr3_aa: CASSTRTSGTYQETQYF

j_call: TRBJ2-2
clone_size: NA
v_call: TRBV19
d_call: NA
cdr3_nt: TGTGCCAGCCACCCAGGGGAAGATCTGAACACCGGGGAGCTGTTTTTT
cdr3_aa: CASHPGEDLNTGELFF

j_call: TRBJ1-2
clone_size: NA
v_call: TRBV5-4
d_call: NA
cdr3_nt: TGTGCCAGCAGCGAGACCCCAAAGGGGGGCTACACCTTC
cdr3_aa: CASSETPKGGYTF

j_call: TRBJ2-7
clone_size: NA
v_call: TRBV5-1
d_call: NA
cdr3_nt: TGCGCCAGCAGCATAAGACAGGACCCCTACGAGCAGTACTTC
cdr3_aa: CASSIRQDPYEQYF

j_call: TRBJ2-2
clone_size: NA
v_call: TRBV24-1
d_call: TRBD2
cdr3_nt: TGTGCCACCACCGCGGGGGGAGCCGGGGAGCTGTTTTTT
cdr3_aa: CATTAGGAGELFF

j_call: TRBJ2-5
clone_size: NA
v_call: TRBV15
d_call: NA
cdr3_nt: TGTGCCACCAGCAGGACCACCACAGGGTTCCAAGAGACCCAGTACTTC
cdr3_aa: CATSRTTTGFQETQYF

j_call: TRBJ1-6
clone_size: NA
v_call: TRBV7-9
d_call: NA
cdr3_nt: TGTGCCAGCAGCCCCAACCCTCAACAGAAGATCAATTCACCCCTCCACTTT
cdr3_aa: CASSPNPQQKINSPLHF

j_call: TRBJ2-7
clone_size: NA
v_call: TRBV11-2
d_call: NA
cdr3_nt: TGTGCCAGCAGCTTAGATCAACGGGGCTACGAGCAGTACTTC
cdr3_aa: CASSLDQRGYEQYF

j_call: TRBJ1-4
clone_size: NA
v_call: TRBV4-1
d_call: NA
cdr3_nt: TGCGCCAGCAGCCAAGATGAGAGGAGCAATGAAAAACTGTTTTTT
cdr3_aa: CASSQDERSNEKLFF

j_call: TRBJ2-6
clone_size: NA
v_call: TRBV7-2
d_call: NA
cdr3_nt: TGTGCCAGCAGCTTAGTAGGTGCGGCTGGGGCCAACGTCCTGACTTTC
cdr3_aa: CASSLVGAAGANVLTF

j_call: TRBJ2-2
clone_size: NA
v_call: TRBV7-9
d_call: TRBD1
cdr3_nt: TGTGCCAGCAGCTTAGAGACAGGGAAAGACACCGGGGAGCTGTTTTTT
cdr3_aa: CASSLETGKDTGELFF